The 5 T cell receptor beta chains listed next were all sequenced from one sample in a study of cytomegalovirus exposure and HLA in healthy donors. A multiplex PCR was run with 60 Vbeta primers and 13 Jbeta primers. The method was immunoSEQ multiplex PCR; TCRdb's version includes in-frame clones alone and lacks a portion of them. This table has some 69,000 clones, under 80% appearing once. The specimen was PBMCs. All receptors derive from a male donor in good health and CMV-seropositive.

The genes are TRBV6-1 and TRBJ2-1; no firm D call. Germline values: CDR1 MNHNS, CDR2 SASEGT. CDR3 length equals 14 residues. With 2 bases removed from V and 3 bases from J, the gap between germline ends came to 8 bases. The CDR3: CASSESVIYNEQFF. The DNA of the CDR3 is TGTGCCAGCAGTGAAAGCGTCATCTACAATGAGCAGTTCTTC.

The J gene is TRBJ2-3, the V gene TRBV6-5, with 10 bases matching TRBD2. The V and J ends lost 0 bases and 7 bases, in that order; junction bases with no gene match: 7. CDR3 size: 16 residues. CDR1 and CDR2 from the germline V gene are MNHEY and SVGAGI. The CDR3 coding sequence is TGTGCCAGCAGTTACTCGGGGCTAGCGGGAGTACATACGCAGTATTTT. Its protein product is CASSYSGLAGVHTQYF.

The genes are TRBV11-2 and TRBJ2-2; 10 bases are a match to TRBD1. The V and J ends lost 4 bases and 1 base, in that order; junction bases with no gene match: 6. CDR3 length equals 17 residues. Germline V gene lookup returns CDR1 SGHAT and CDR2 FQNNGV. CDR3 protein: CASSSPRTGGNTGELFF. The DNA of the CDR3 is TGTGCCAGCAGCTCCCCCCGGACAGGGGGGAACACCGGGGAGCTGTTTTTT.

This clone was seen a handful of times. The gene calls are TRBV29-1 and TRBJ1-3; TRBD1 matches 7 bases. Germline CDR1 and CDR2: SQVTM and ANQGSEA. The CDR3 extends over 12 amino acids. V trimming: 6 bases; J trimming: 1 base; junction bases outside the gene matches: 0. The CDR3 DNA reads as TGCAGCGTGACAGGGTCTGGAAACACCATATATTTT. Protein sequence: CSVTGSGNTIYF.

This clone turned up a few times. The chain employs TRBV5-6 and TRBJ2-5; D remains unclear. The CDR3 contains 14 residues. Germline values: CDR1 SGHDT, CDR2 YYEEEE. The V end lost 0 bases, the J end lost 3 bases, and 9 bases lay between the germline ends. CDR3 bases: TGTGCCAGCAGCTTGGATACAGTCGAAGAGACCCAGTACTTC. Translating it yields CASSLDTVEETQYF.